The 9 T cell receptor beta chains below all came from one sample that was sequenced in a study of T cell responses to AZD1222 COVID-19 vaccine listed by TCRdb under 2021. Interpreted using the paper, the time point label stands for: baseline before first vaccination. In the paper's terms, the treatment or condition label means: meningococcal conjugate vaccine given as trial control. Library construction relied on the immunoSEQ multiplex PCR assay. This is the immuneACCESS table as TCRdb keeps it, with only in-frame sequences that have V and J called. A part of the clones is gone; compared with another copy, unresolved V genes explain less than half, and the rest is unexplained. A total of over 60,000 clones appear in this sample, 79% of them only once. The ten largest make up approximately 23% of the sample. The sequences come from peripheral blood, collected on day 0 of MenACWY control vaccination. The receptors were sampled from an adult in good health.

The genes are TRBV12-3 or TRBV12-4 and TRBJ2-3; D is ambiguous. V was trimmed by 2 bases and J by 6 bases, leaving 3 bases between them. This CDR3 comprises 11 residues. Here the CDR3 DNA reads TGTGCCAGCAGTTTACGGGATACGCAGTATTTT. It translates to CASSLRDTQYF.

The V and J genes are TRBV6-5 and TRBJ1-1; maybe TRBD1 (6 bases). Germline V gene lookup returns CDR1 MNHEY and CDR2 SVGAGI. This CDR3 spans 15 amino acids. V was pared by 5 bases and J by 4 bases, with 17 bases between. CDR3 DNA sequence: TGTGCCAGCAGTACAAGCATGGGGGGGCTCACTGAAGCTTTCTTT. It codes for CASSTSMGGLTEAFF.

The J gene is TRBJ1-5, the V gene TRBV19; D ambiguous. Trimming left V 9 bases short and J 4 bases short, with 19 bases between. This CDR3 region has 15 residues. In germline, CDR1 is LNHDA, CDR2 SQIVND (reference sequence). The CDR3 reads CASQREGRANQPQHF. The CDR3 nucleotides read TGTGCCAGCCAAAGGGAGGGTCGGGCAAATCAGCCCCAGCATTTT.

The V call is TRBV19, the J call TRBJ2-1; the match to TRBD2 covers 12 bases. Germline values: CDR1 LNHDA, CDR2 SQIVND (reference sequence). Trimming at V came to 6 bases and at J to 9 bases, leaving 9 bases not matched to a gene. The CDR3 sequence is 15 residues long. The CDR3 coding sequence is TGTGCCAGTAGCATGACTAGCGGGGGTGGTACTGAGCAGTTCTTC. Translating it yields CASSMTSGGGTEQFF.

This chain joins TRBV27 and TRBJ2-7; TRBD2 aligns across 12 bases. V shed 5 bases, J shed 6 bases, and the junction held 8 bases outside the gene matches. Germline lookup yields CDR1 MNHEY and CDR2 SMNVEV (reference sequence). This CDR3 has 15 residues. The DNA of the CDR3 is TGTGCCAGCAGTGCAGGGACTAGCGGGCTCGGCGAGCAGTACTTC. Its translation: CASSAGTSGLGEQYF.

This clone was seen a handful of times. The chain recombines TRBV7-9 with TRBJ1-1; D may be TRBD1 (5 bases). This CDR3 has 14 amino acids. Looked up from germline, CDR1 is SEHNR and CDR2 is FQNEAQ (reference sequence). V lost 5 bases to trimming and J lost 8 bases, with 18 bases between them. This chain's CDR3 is CASSLPLGRGEAFF. CDR3 nucleotides: TGTGCCAGCAGCCTCCCATTGGGGCGGGGCGAAGCTTTCTTT.

Only one count was recorded for this clone. CDR3 residues: CASSKTSGAPDTQYF. In nucleotides, the CDR3 is TGTGCCAGCAGTAAAACTAGCGGTGCCCCAGATACGCAGTATTTT. This rearrangement joins TRBV6-5 to TRBJ2-3; 8 nucleotides align to TRBD2. J lost 4 bases, V lost 5 bases, and 8 bases had no gene match. The CDR3 has 15 residues. Germline V CDR1 and CDR2: MNHEY, SVGAGI.

This clone turned up a few times. The chain uses TRBV20-1 and TRBJ1-1; no reliable D call. The CDR3 is made up of 11 amino acids. Germline CDR1 is DFQATT and CDR2 is SNEGSKA (reference sequence). CDR3 residues: CSTRKNTEAFF. CDR3 bases: TGCAGCACCAGAAAGAACACTGAAGCTTTCTTT.

This chain connects TRBV5-4 to TRBJ1-1; 7 bases align to TRBD1. Germline V gives CDR1 SGHNT, CDR2 YYREEE (reference sequence). With 3 bases clipped from V and 7 bases from J, the junction kept 6 bases outside the gene matches. The CDR3 extends over 13 amino acids. CDR3 residues: CASSSPGQSEAFF. The CDR3 nucleotides are TGTGCCAGCAGCTCACCGGGACAGAGTGAAGCTTTCTTT. The full variable domain, with the rest looked up from reference TRBV5-4 and TRBJ1-1, is ETGVTQSPTHLIKTRGQQVTLRCSSQSGHNTVSWYQQALGQGPQFIFQYYREEENGRGNFPPRFSGLQFPNYSSELNVNALELDDSALYLCASSSPGQSEAFFGQGTRLTVV.